One and the same sample provided the 27 T cell receptor beta chains below, sequenced in a study of cytotoxic CD8 clonotypes in ibrutinib-treated CLL. Generated by immunoSEQ multiplex PCR, the TCRdb table keeps only in-frame clones and is missing some. The sample records tens of thousands of clones, under 75% being singletons. The specimen comprised PBMCs, sampled after 12 months of ibrutinib treatment. The receptors stem from a human donor with chronic lymphocytic leukemia.

This clone showed up just a few times. The chain uses TRBV11-2 and TRBJ2-7, with TRBD1 matching 7 bases. V lost 3 bases and J lost 6; bases outside the gene matches: 11. The CDR3 consists of 15 residues. Germline lookup yields CDR1 SGHAT and CDR2 FQNNGV. The CDR3 sequence: CASSFLATGRSEQYF. The DNA of the CDR3 is TGTGCCAGCAGCTTTCTGGCGACAGGGCGGTCCGAGCAGTACTTC.

The chain carries TRBV7-9 and TRBJ1-4; possibly TRBD1 for D (5 bases). This CDR3 has 14 amino acids. Per germline, CDR1 SEHNR and CDR2 FQNEAQ (reference sequence). The V end was cut by 4 bases, the J end by 4 bases, with 10 bases between. CDR3 bases: TGTGCCAGCAGCTCCGGACACGTTAATGAAAAACTGTTTTTT. As protein: CASSSGHVNEKLFF.

The chain is built from TRBV27 and TRBJ2-7; D may be TRBD2 (6 bases). Germline V gives CDR1 MNHEY, CDR2 SMNVEV (reference sequence). V gave up 2 bases and J gave up 2 bases, with 10 bases separating them. This CDR3 comprises 14 residues. As DNA, the CDR3 is TGTGCCAGCAGTTTAGATCCGGGGGCCTACGAGCAGTACTTC. It codes for CASSLDPGAYEQYF.

This clone came up many times. This sequence joins TRBV7-9 and TRBJ2-1; D call uncertain. This CDR3 contains 11 residues. V was trimmed by 6 bases and J by 8 bases, leaving 8 bases between them. The germline gives CDR1 SEHNR, CDR2 FQNEAQ (reference sequence). The CDR3 DNA reads TGTGCCAGCAGATCGGCGTATGAGCAGTTCTTC. Its protein is CASRSAYEQFF.

This clone appeared a few times. The CDR3 reads CASSESAGVSPLHF. Here the CDR3 DNA reads TGTGCCAGCAGTGAATCGGCGGGGGTTTCACCCCTCCACTTT. This chain joins TRBV6-1 and TRBJ1-6; tentatively, D is TRBD1 (5 bases). Germline V gene lookup returns CDR1 MNHNS and CDR2 SASEGT. V gave up 2 bases and J gave up 9 bases, with 11 bases separating them. The CDR3 spans 14 residues.

The CDR3 region has the DNA TGCGCCAGCAGCCCGACCTTGGCGGGTAATTCACCCCTCCACTTT. It translates to CASSPTLAGNSPLHF. The genes are TRBV5-1 and TRBJ1-6; D ambiguous. Trimming cost V 4 bases and J 6 bases, with 14 bases left between them. CDR1 and CDR2 (germline): SGHRS, YFSETQ. CDR3 length equals 15 residues.

The rearrangement links TRBV4-2 to TRBJ2-5, with D maybe TRBD2 (7 bases). CDR3 length: 16 residues. Germline V CDR1 and CDR2: LGHNA, YNFKEQ. V dropped 0 bases and J dropped 5 bases, with 16 bases sitting between them. The CDR3 sequence: CASSQDQRGGRETQYF. Here the CDR3 DNA reads TGTGCCAGCAGCCAAGATCAAAGGGGGGGCCGGGAGACCCAGTACTTC.

This clone was counted only a few times. The genes are TRBV28 and TRBJ1-5; D is possibly TRBD1 (5 bases). The germline CDR1 and CDR2 sequences are MDHEN and SYDVKM. The CDR3 totals 14 residues. V shed 6 bases and J shed 8 bases, with 17 bases lying between them. CDR3 bases: TGTGCCAGCAGCCTGCCGGGGGGGAGAAAGCCCCAGCATTTT. Its translation: CASSLPGGRKPQHF.

This chain's CDR3 is CASSQSPCSYEQYF. For the CDR3, the DNA is TGCGCCAGCAGTCAATCTCCCTGCTCCTACGAGCAGTACTTC. J is TRBJ2-7 and V is TRBV23-1, with D uncertain. TRBV23-1 is an open reading frame whose function is uncertain. The CDR3 has 14 amino acids. V lost 0 bases and J 0 bases, leaving 6 bases between the germline ends.

The chain combines TRBV2 with TRBJ2-3; TRBD2 aligns across 7 bases. The CDR3 is 16 residues long. With 8 bases clipped from V and 3 bases from J, the junction kept 14 bases outside the gene matches. Germline CDR1 is SNHLY and CDR2 is FYNNEI. The CDR3 nucleotides are TGTGCCAGCCTACTCTACCAGCGGGGAATAACAGATACGCAGTATTTT. The encoded protein is CASLLYQRGITDTQYF.

The chain joins TRBV6-1 to TRBJ2-4; 8 bases are shared with TRBD2. The CDR3 totals 17 residues. The trim removed 3 bases at V and 5 bases at J, leaving 12 bases unmatched. The germline gives CDR1 MNHNS, CDR2 SASEGT. CDR3 sequence (DNA): TGTGCCAGCAGTGACAGGGGACTCTCGCGGGGGGAAAACATTCAGTACTTC. As protein: CASSDRGLSRGENIQYF.

On this clone: Germline and junction disagree at one end, which may indicate a read error. This rearrangement joins TRBV7-7 to TRBJ2-1; the D is unclear. Germline V lookup: CDR1 SSHAT, CDR2 FNYEAQ (reference sequence). The CDR3 is 15 residues long. The CDR3 region is CASSLNLEVDNEQFF. CDR3 nucleotides: TGTGCTAGCAGCTTGAACCTCGAGGTAGACAATGAGCAGTTCTTC.

The rearrangement uses TRBV7-9 and TRBJ1-3; no clear D gene. Germline V CDR1 and CDR2: SEHNR, FQNEAQ (reference sequence). V was cut by 7 bases and J by 0 bases, with 10 bases left in between. The CDR3 is 14 residues long. The CDR3 nucleotides are TGTGCCAGCAAGGATCTGAGCTCTGGAAACACCATATATTTT. Its translation is CASKDLSSGNTIYF.

CDR3 protein: CATSITYDTGELFF. The CDR3 DNA sequence: TGTGCCACCAGCATCACTTATGACACCGGGGAGCTGTTTTTT. The V and J genes are TRBV15 and TRBJ2-2, with D uncertain. The germline CDR1 and CDR2 sequences are LNHNV and YYDKDF (reference sequence). The CDR3 spans 14 residues. Trimming took off 4 bases at V and 3 bases at J, with 9 bases between the two ends.

V gene TRBV7-9 combines with J gene TRBJ2-5; 9 bases agree with TRBD2. Trimming took 7 bases from V and 2 from J; bases not matched to a gene: 5. The CDR3 spans 14 residues. Germline CDR1 and CDR2: SEHNR and FQNEAQ (reference sequence). The CDR3 loop reads CASTGSGGQETQYF. In nucleotides, the CDR3 is TGTGCCAGCACAGGTAGCGGGGGACAAGAGACCCAGTACTTC.

In its sample, this clone was seen many times. The chain is built from TRBV10-3 and TRBJ1-2, with TRBD1 matching 7 bases. The CDR3 runs 10 residues. CDR1 is ENHRY and CDR2 is SYGVKD in the germline V gene. The trim removed 9 bases at V and 6 bases at J, leaving 1 base unmatched. The DNA for the CDR3 is TGTGCCATTGGGACAGATGGCTACACCTTC. It is translated as CAIGTDGYTF.

The V and J genes are TRBV4-2 and TRBJ2-4; D remains ambiguous. Germline assignment: CDR1 LGHNA and CDR2 YNFKEQ. V gave up 0 bases and J gave up 4 bases, with 7 bases separating them. The CDR3 totals 14 residues. The CDR3 is CASSQDAQKNIQYF. The CDR3 DNA is TGTGCCAGCAGCCAAGACGCACAGAAAAACATTCAGTACTTC.

V usage is TRBV5-6 and J usage is TRBJ2-2, with D possibly matching TRBD2 (5 bases). CDR1 and CDR2 from the germline V gene are SGHDT and YYEEEE. The CDR3 runs 13 residues. Between the trimmed V and J ends, which lost 2 bases and 4 bases, there was a span of 6 bases. The CDR3 DNA reads TGTGCCAGCAGCTTTGAGGGCACCGGGGAGCTGTTTTTT. Translating gives CASSFEGTGELFF.

This rearrangement joins TRBV6-1 to TRBJ1-1; D perhaps matches TRBD1 (6 bases). Between the trimmed V and J ends, which lost 2 bases and 0 bases, there was a span of 10 bases. Per the germline V gene, CDR1 is MNHNS and CDR2 is SASEGT. This CDR3 has 15 residues. The CDR3 is CASSEPWDMNTEAFF. The CDR3 coding sequence is TGTGCCAGCAGTGAACCATGGGACATGAACACTGAAGCTTTCTTT.

This chain connects TRBV9 to TRBJ1-1; tentative D call: TRBD1 (5 bases). The CDR3 is 13 amino acids. Per the germline V gene, CDR1 is SGDLS and CDR2 is YYNGEE. V dropped 2 bases and J dropped 1 base, with 6 bases sitting between them. The CDR3 nucleotides are TGTGCCAGCAGCGTTAGGGGGAACACTGAAGCTTTCTTT. This gives the protein CASSVRGNTEAFF. The whole variable domain, remainder taken from reference TRBV9 and TRBJ1-1, is DSGVTQTPKHLITATGQRVTLRCSPRSGDLSVYWYQQSLDQGLQFLIQYYNGEERAKGNILERFSAQQFPDLHSELNLSSLELGDSALYFCASSVRGNTEAFFGQGTRLTVV.

The chain joins TRBV9 to TRBJ1-4, with 9 bases lining up with TRBD1. Germline loops: CDR1 SGDLS, CDR2 YYNGEE. V lost 0 bases, J lost 5 bases, and 5 bases stayed unmatched. This CDR3 is 16 amino acids long. CDR3 loop: CASSVGGQGQNEKLFF. In DNA form, the CDR3 reads TGTGCCAGCAGCGTAGGGGGACAGGGCCAAAATGAAAAACTGTTTTTT.

This chain joins TRBV11-2 and TRBJ2-5; D remains unclear. Deletions cut 5 bases from V and 1 base from J, with 8 bases between. The CDR3 has 13 amino acids. Germline-derived CDR1 and CDR2 are SGHAT and FQNNGV. The CDR3 DNA sequence: TGTGCCAGCAGCCCTGACTTCCAAGAGACCCAGTACTTC. This sequence encodes CASSPDFQETQYF.

The V and J genes are TRBV14 and TRBJ2-7; 9 bases map to TRBD2. Germline V gene data show CDR1 as SGHDN and CDR2 as FVKESK. The V segment lost 4 bases and the J segment 4 bases; nucleotides outside the gene matches: 14. This CDR3 is 17 amino acids long. CDR3 amino acids: CASSPPRGLAGSYEQYF. The CDR3 DNA sequence: TGTGCCAGCAGCCCCCCCCGCGGGCTAGCGGGGTCATACGAGCAGTACTTC.

CDR3 residues: CASSDSLQAYTYEQYF. CDR3 sequence (DNA): TGTGCCAGCAGTGATTCCTTGCAGGCTTACACCTACGAGCAGTACTTC. The chain couples TRBV25-1 to TRBJ2-7, with D unclear. Germline CDR1 and CDR2: MGHDK and SYGVNS. The CDR3 consists of 16 residues. Trimming left V 3 bases short and J 2 bases short, with 17 bases between.

This sequence joins TRBV7-9 and TRBJ1-4, with 10 bases identical to TRBD1. With 3 bases clipped from V and 8 bases from J, the junction kept 6 bases outside the gene matches. CDR1 and CDR2 (germline): SEHNR, FQNEAQ (reference sequence). There are 15 residues in the CDR3. The CDR3: CASSFSGTGDEKLFF. CDR3 DNA: TGTGCCAGCAGCTTTTCCGGGACAGGGGACGAAAAACTGTTTTTT.

This chain links TRBV5-1 with TRBJ2-7; D not resolved. The CDR3 runs to 13 residues. The ends were cut back, 6 bases at V and 4 bases at J, with 14 bases in the middle. Germline-derived CDR1 and CDR2 are SGHRS and YFSETQ. The CDR3 here is CASTSTADYEQYF. CDR3 DNA: TGCGCCAGCACCTCCACGGCGGATTACGAGCAGTACTTC.

V is TRBV27 and J is TRBJ2-7; D unresolved. From germline, CDR1 is MNHEY and CDR2 SMNVEV (reference sequence). The length of the CDR3 is 15 residues. Trimming removed 2 bases from V and 3 bases from J, with 14 bases in between. The chain's CDR3 is CASSLVPVNFYEQYF. CDR3 coding DNA: TGTGCCAGCAGTTTAGTCCCGGTAAATTTCTACGAGCAGTACTTC.